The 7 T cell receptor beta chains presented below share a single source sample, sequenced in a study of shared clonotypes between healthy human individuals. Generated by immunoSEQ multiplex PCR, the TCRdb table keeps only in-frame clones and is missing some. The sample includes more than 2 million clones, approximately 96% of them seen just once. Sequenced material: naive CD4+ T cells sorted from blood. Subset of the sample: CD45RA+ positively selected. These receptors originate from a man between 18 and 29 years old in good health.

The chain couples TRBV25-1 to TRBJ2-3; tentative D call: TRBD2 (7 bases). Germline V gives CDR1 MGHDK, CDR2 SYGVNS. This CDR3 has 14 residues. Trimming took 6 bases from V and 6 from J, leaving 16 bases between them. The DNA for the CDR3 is TGTGCCAGCAGCTCGGCGGGGGCGGGGGATACGCAGTATTTT. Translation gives CASSSAGAGDTQYF.

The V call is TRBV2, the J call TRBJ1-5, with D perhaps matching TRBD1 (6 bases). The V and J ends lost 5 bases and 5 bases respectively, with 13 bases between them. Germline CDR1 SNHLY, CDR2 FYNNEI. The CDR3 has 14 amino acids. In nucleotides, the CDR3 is TGTGCCAGCAGTCTAATCCAGGGGCATCAGCCCCAGCATTTT. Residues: CASSLIQGHQPQHF.

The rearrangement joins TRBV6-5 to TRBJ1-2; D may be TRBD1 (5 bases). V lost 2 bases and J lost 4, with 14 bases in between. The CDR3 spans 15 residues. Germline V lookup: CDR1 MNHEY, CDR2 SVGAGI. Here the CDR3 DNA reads TGTGCCAGCAGTTACGCGGGGGGTGGCCCCTATGGCTACACCTTC. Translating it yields CASSYAGGGPYGYTF.

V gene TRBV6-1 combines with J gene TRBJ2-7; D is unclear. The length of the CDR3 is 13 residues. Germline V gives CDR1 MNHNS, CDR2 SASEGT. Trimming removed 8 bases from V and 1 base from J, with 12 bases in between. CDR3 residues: CASCRQASYEQYF. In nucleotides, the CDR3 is TGTGCCAGCTGTCGGCAGGCTTCCTACGAGCAGTACTTC.

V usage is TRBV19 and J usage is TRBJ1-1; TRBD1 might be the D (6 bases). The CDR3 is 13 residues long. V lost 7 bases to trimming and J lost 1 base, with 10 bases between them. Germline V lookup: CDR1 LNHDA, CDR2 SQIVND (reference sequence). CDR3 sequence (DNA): TGTGCCAGTACCGGACAGAGGAACACTGAAGCTTTCTTT. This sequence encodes CASTGQRNTEAFF.

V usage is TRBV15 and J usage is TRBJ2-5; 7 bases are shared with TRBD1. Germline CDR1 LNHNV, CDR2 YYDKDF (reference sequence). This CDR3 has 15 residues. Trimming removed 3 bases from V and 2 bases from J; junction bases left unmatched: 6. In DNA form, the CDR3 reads TGTGCCACCAGCAGGTCAGCGGACAGGCAAGAGACCCAGTACTTC. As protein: CATSRSADRQETQYF. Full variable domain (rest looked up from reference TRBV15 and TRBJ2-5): DAMVIQNPRYQVTQFGKPVTLSCSQTLNHNVMYWYQQKSSQAPKLLFHYYDKDFNNEADTPDNFQSRRPNTSFCFLDIRSPGLGDTAMYLCATSRSADRQETQYFGPGTRLLVL.

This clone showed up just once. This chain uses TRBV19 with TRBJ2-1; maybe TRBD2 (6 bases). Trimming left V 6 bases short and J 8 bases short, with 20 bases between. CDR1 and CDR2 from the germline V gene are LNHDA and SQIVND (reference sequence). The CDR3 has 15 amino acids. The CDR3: CASRETGLPSDEQFF. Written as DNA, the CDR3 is TGTGCCAGTAGAGAGACGGGACTTCCCTCAGATGAGCAGTTCTTC.